The next 26 T cell receptor beta chains were all read from a single sample in a study of blood T cell repertoires in COVID-19 (TCRdb year 2020). Library generation was performed with the immunoSEQ multiplex PCR assay. TCRdb took over this immuneACCESS table, retaining in-frame rearrangements with V and J assigned. Such tables are incomplete; in checked studies, under half of the missing clones stem from an unresolved V gene, and the remainder is unexplained. Within this sample are nearly 350,000 clones, with about 90% of them counted one time only. The ten largest clones add up to just under 7.5% of the sample. The sample consisted of peripheral blood. The origin of the receptors is a woman in her seventies with COVID-19, enrolled during active disease.

The gene calls are TRBV28 and TRBJ2-5, with 7 bases identical to TRBD1. Germline V gene lookup returns CDR1 MDHEN and CDR2 SYDVKM. The CDR3 has 15 amino acids. With V trimmed by 6 bases and J by 1 base, 8 bases remained unmatched. The CDR3: CASRQDRALQETQYF. In nucleotides, the CDR3 is TGTGCCAGCAGACAAGACAGGGCGCTCCAAGAGACCCAGTACTTC. The full variable domain, completed using reference TRBV28 and TRBJ2-5, is DVKVTQSSRYLVKRTGEKVFLECVQDMDHENMFWYRQDPGLGLRLIYFSYDVKMKEKGDIPEGYSVSREKKERFSLILESASTNQTSMYLCASRQDRALQETQYFGPGTRLLVL.

The CDR3 DNA reads TGTGCCAGCAGCGTAGGACAGTCGGACTACGAGCAGTACTTC. This gives the protein CASSVGQSDYEQYF. V is TRBV9 and J is TRBJ2-7, with D perhaps matching TRBD1 (5 bases). The CDR3 totals 14 residues. CDR1 and CDR2 (germline): SGDLS, YYNGEE. Trimming pared 0 bases from V and 3 bases from J, leaving 10 bases between.

Turning to this clone: This sample also contains other DNA sequences that code for the same CDR3. This chain connects TRBV29-1 to TRBJ1-1; D perhaps matches TRBD1 (6 bases). This CDR3 comprises 12 residues. CDR1 and CDR2 (germline): SQVTM, ANQGSEA. V gave up 8 bases and J gave up 1 base, with 11 bases separating them. CDR3 in amino acids: CSSGQTNTEAFF. Here the CDR3 DNA reads TGCAGCTCCGGACAGACGAACACTGAAGCTTTCTTT.

For this clone: Other DNA sequences within the sample encode an identical CDR3. The chain couples TRBV3-1 (or the pseudogene TRBV3-2) to TRBJ1-5, with TRBD1 matching 7 bases. Germline V gene lookup returns CDR1 LGHDT and CDR2 YNNKEL (reference sequence). V gave up 4 bases and J gave up 4 bases; unmatched junction bases: 1. This CDR3 region has 13 residues. The CDR3 loop is CASSPGQNQPQHF. CDR3 DNA: TGTGCCAGCAGCCCGGGACAGAATCAGCCCCAGCATTTT.

The chain carries TRBV30 and TRBJ2-5; tentatively, D is TRBD2 (6 bases). The length of the CDR3 is 14 residues. V was clipped by 2 bases and J by 1 base, with 11 bases between them. Looked up from germline, CDR1 is GTSNPN and CDR2 is SVGIG (reference sequence). The chain's CDR3 is CAWSIGGTQETQYF. In DNA form, the CDR3 reads TGTGCCTGGAGTATTGGGGGGACCCAAGAGACCCAGTACTTC.

The V gene is TRBV5-1, the J gene TRBJ1-1, with 9 positions matching TRBD1. V lost 2 bases to trimming and J lost 4 bases; unmatched junction nucleotides: 9. CDR1 and CDR2 from the germline V gene are SGHRS and YFSETQ. The CDR3 spans 16 residues. The CDR3 sequence is CASSLLRDREGTEAFF. CDR3 coding DNA: TGCGCCAGCAGCTTACTCCGGGACAGGGAAGGCACTGAAGCTTTCTTT.

J is TRBJ1-4 and V is TRBV7-2; D gene unclear. Per germline, CDR1 SGHTA and CDR2 FQGNSA. This CDR3 comprises 15 residues. V lost 4 bases and J lost 4, with 13 bases in between. The chain's CDR3 is CASSSAGLGNEKLFF. The CDR3 DNA reads TGTGCCAGCAGCTCGGCAGGTTTGGGTAATGAAAAACTGTTTTTT.

This clone was seen a single time. The chain uses TRBV28 and TRBJ2-1; 12 bases agree with TRBD2. Looked up from germline, CDR1 is MDHEN and CDR2 is SYDVKM. The trim removed 3 bases at V and 10 bases at J, leaving 1 base unmatched. The CDR3 totals 13 residues. CDR3 region: CASSFLAGGEQFF. The CDR3 bases are TGTGCCAGCAGTTTCCTAGCGGGGGGGGAGCAGTTCTTC. Drawing the rest from reference TRBV28 and TRBJ2-1, the complete variable domain is DVKVTQSSRYLVKRTGEKVFLECVQDMDHENMFWYRQDPGLGLRLIYFSYDVKMKEKGDIPEGYSVSREKKERFSLILESASTNQTSMYLCASSFLAGGEQFFGPGTRLTVL.

This clone was observed a few times. This chain links TRBV18 with TRBJ1-1, with 10 bases fitting TRBD1. The length of the CDR3 is 15 residues. Germline V gene lookup returns CDR1 KGHSH and CDR2 LQKENI. The V segment lost 6 bases and the J segment 5 bases; nucleotides outside the gene matches: 9. Here the CDR3 reads CASSPGQGPGTEAFF. In DNA form, the CDR3 reads TGTGCCAGCTCCCCGGGACAGGGGCCGGGGACTGAAGCTTTCTTT.

This clone was picked up a small number of times. The CDR3 DNA reads TGTGCCAGCAGCGTTGTTGTGGGGGGAGGGGAACCCCTCCACTTT. Protein product: CASSVVVGGGEPLHF. The rearrangement uses TRBV28 and TRBJ1-6; TRBD1 might be the D (5 bases). This CDR3 has 15 amino acids. CDR1 is MDHEN and CDR2 is SYDVKM in the germline V gene. Trimming pared 6 bases from V and 12 bases from J, leaving 21 bases between.

This clone came up a few times. The rearrangement links TRBV19 to TRBJ1-6; no reliable D call. The CDR3 has 12 residues. Trimming removed 9 bases from V and 10 bases from J, with 13 bases in between. The germline V gene has CDR1 LNHDA and CDR2 SQIVND (reference sequence). The CDR3 loop reads CASSGFGSPLHF. The DNA of the CDR3 is TGTGCCAGCTCAGGTTTTGGATCACCCCTCCACTTT.

This clone was observed a few times. CDR3 nucleotides: TGTGCCAGCAGTGCACCGGGACAGGGGGACACTGAAGCTTTCTTT. Translating it yields CASSAPGQGDTEAFF. The J gene is TRBJ1-1, the V gene TRBV6-2 or TRBV6-3, with TRBD1 identical over 11 bases. CDR1 and CDR2 (germline): MNHEY, SVGEGT. The CDR3 length is 15 residues. Unmatched junction bases numbered 5, after V lost 5 bases and J lost 3 bases.

The chain employs TRBV24-1 and TRBJ2-1, with 7 bases aligning to TRBD1. The CDR3 totals 19 residues. V lost 0 bases to trimming and J lost 6 bases; unmatched junction nucleotides: 16. Per the germline V gene, CDR1 is KGHDR and CDR2 is SFDVKD. CDR3 nucleotides: TGTGCCACCAGTGATTTGCGATCAGACAGGGCGGCACTATTCAATGAGCAGTTCTTC. Translating it yields CATSDLRSDRAALFNEQFF.

Points on this clone: This sample includes further DNA sequences coding for the same CDR3. This sequence joins TRBV10-1 and TRBJ1-1; D remains ambiguous. CDR3 length equals 13 residues. Germline V gene data show CDR1 as WNHNN and CDR2 as SYGVQD (reference sequence). V lost 4 bases and J 0 bases, leaving 6 bases between the germline ends. CDR3 nucleotides: TGCGCCAGCAGTGCACAGATGAACACTGAAGCTTTCTTT. The encoded protein is CASSAQMNTEAFF.

With regard to this clone: This specimen includes other DNA sequences encoding the same CDR3. V is TRBV28 and J is TRBJ1-4; the D is unclear. The length of the CDR3 is 14 residues. V was pared by 8 bases and J by 3 bases, with 13 bases between. Germline V lookup: CDR1 MDHEN, CDR2 SYDVKM. CDR3 coding DNA: TGTGCCAGCGGGCTTAGCGCGGCTAATGAAAAACTGTTTTTT. Its protein is CASGLSAANEKLFF.

The rearrangement links TRBV6-2 or TRBV6-3 to TRBJ1-5; 8 bases fit TRBD1. The CDR3 totals 16 residues. The V segment lost 5 bases and the J segment 1 base; nucleotides outside the gene matches: 7. CDR1 and CDR2 (germline): MNHEY, SVGEGT. The CDR3 DNA reads as TGTGCCAGCAGTCTGCCGGACAGGGAAAGCAATCAGCCCCAGCATTTT. Residues: CASSLPDRESNQPQHF.

This clone has a handful of counts. The gene calls are TRBV6-5 and TRBJ1-4; TRBD1 aligns across 7 bases. Germline assignment: CDR1 MNHEY and CDR2 SVGAGI. The CDR3 extends over 15 amino acids. V shed 6 bases and J 5 bases; nucleotides not matched to a gene: 9. The CDR3 here is CASRLTGVENEKLFF. CDR3 sequence (DNA): TGTGCCAGCAGACTTACAGGGGTTGAAAATGAAAAACTGTTTTTT.

V gene TRBV5-1 combines with J gene TRBJ1-2; 7 nucleotides align to TRBD1. Per germline, CDR1 SGHRS and CDR2 YFSETQ. The J segment lost 9 bases and the V segment lost 4 bases, leaving 12 bases of the junction unmatched. The CDR3 sequence is 14 residues long. CDR3 sequence (DNA): TGCGCCAGCAGCCCAAACAGGGGCCCCTTGAGCTACACCTTC. It is translated as CASSPNRGPLSYTF.

The rearrangement links TRBV12-3 or TRBV12-4 to TRBJ2-5; TRBD2 matches 9 bases. V was clipped by 5 bases and J by 10 bases; unmatched bases: 8. CDR3 length equals 13 residues. CDR3 in DNA: TGTGCCAGCAGTACCCAACTAGCGGGTATCCAGTACTTC. Protein product: CASSTQLAGIQYF.

The chain carries TRBV19 and TRBJ1-2, with D perhaps matching TRBD1 (6 bases). Trimming pared 3 bases from V and 8 bases from J, leaving 13 bases between. CDR1 is LNHDA, CDR2 SQIVND, per germline (reference sequence). CDR3 length: 13 amino acids. This chain's CDR3 is CASSMSRGGGYTF. The DNA for the CDR3 is TGTGCCAGTAGTATGTCCAGGGGCGGGGGCTACACCTTC.

This chain uses TRBV5-4 with TRBJ2-1, with 10 bases lining up with TRBD1. This CDR3 is 16 amino acids long. V lost 1 base to trimming and J lost 5 bases; unmatched junction nucleotides: 6. The V gene's germline CDR1 is SGHNT and CDR2 YYREEE (reference sequence). CDR3 nucleotide sequence: TGTGCCAGCAGCTTGTCGACAGGGGGCTTGAACAATGAGCAGTTCTTC. It specifies CASSLSTGGLNNEQFF.

This clone showed up just once. The gene calls are TRBV7-6 and TRBJ1-5, with TRBD1 identical over 7 bases. With V trimmed by 5 bases and J by 0 bases, 1 base remained unmatched. The CDR3 loop spans 14 amino acids. From germline, CDR1 is SGHVS and CDR2 FNYEAQ. The CDR3: CASSTGDSNQPQHF. The CDR3 region has the DNA TGTGCCAGCAGCACAGGGGATAGCAATCAGCCCCAGCATTTT. Full variable domain (missing parts from reference TRBV7-6 and TRBJ1-5): GAGVSQSPRYKVTKRGQDVALRCDPISGHVSLYWYRQALGQGPEFLTYFNYEAQQDKSGLPNDRFSAERPEGSISTLTIQRTEQRDSAMYRCASSTGDSNQPQHFGDGTRLSIL.

The chain is built from TRBV9 and TRBJ2-2, with 11 bases fitting TRBD2. Germline CDR1 reads SGDLS; CDR2 reads YYNGEE. This CDR3 has 17 amino acids. The V segment lost 3 bases and the J segment 3 bases; nucleotides outside the gene matches: 7. The CDR3 DNA is TGTGCCAGCAGCGCCCCTACTAGCGGGGGTTACACCGGGGAGCTGTTTTTT. Amino acid sequence: CASSAPTSGGYTGELFF.

In its sample, this clone was seen once. The chain is built from TRBV19 and TRBJ1-2; D possibly corresponds to TRBD1 (6 bases). Germline CDR1 is LNHDA and CDR2 is SQIVND (reference sequence). The CDR3 totals 13 residues. V lost 3 bases and J lost 4, with 9 bases in between. The chain's CDR3 is CASSIDRTYGYTF. In DNA, the CDR3 is TGTGCCAGTAGTATCGACAGGACCTATGGCTACACCTTC.

V and J are TRBV28 and TRBJ2-2, with 7 nucleotides matching TRBD1. The CDR3 covers 15 residues. CDR1 is MDHEN and CDR2 is SYDVKM in the germline V gene. The V gene end was trimmed by 2 bases and the J gene end by 5 bases; junction bases not matched to a gene: 5. The CDR3 DNA reads TGTGCCAGCAGTTTAAGACAGGGAAAGACCGGGGAGCTGTTTTTT. Protein sequence: CASSLRQGKTGELFF.

This sequence joins TRBV30 and TRBJ1-5; 7 bases are shared with TRBD1. Germline CDR1 is GTSNPN and CDR2 is SVGIG (reference sequence). V shed 5 bases and J 2 bases; nucleotides not matched to a gene: 3. This CDR3 spans 13 amino acids. CDR3 loop: CAWGTERNQPQHF. Written as DNA, the CDR3 is TGTGCCTGGGGGACAGAGCGCAATCAGCCCCAGCATTTT.